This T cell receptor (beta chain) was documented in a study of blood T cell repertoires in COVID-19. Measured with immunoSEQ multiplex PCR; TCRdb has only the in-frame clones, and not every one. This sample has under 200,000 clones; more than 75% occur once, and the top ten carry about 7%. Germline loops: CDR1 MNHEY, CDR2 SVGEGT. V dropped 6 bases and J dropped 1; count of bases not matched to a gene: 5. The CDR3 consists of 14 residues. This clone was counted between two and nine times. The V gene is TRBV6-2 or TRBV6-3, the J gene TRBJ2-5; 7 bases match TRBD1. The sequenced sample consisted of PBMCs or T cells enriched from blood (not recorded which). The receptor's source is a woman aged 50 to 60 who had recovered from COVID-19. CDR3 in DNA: TGTGCCAGCAGCCGTCGGACAGGCCAAGAGACCCAGTACTTC. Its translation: CASSRRTGQETQYF.